The sequence of this TCR beta chain was determined in a study of CD8 T cells in Susac syndrome. The RNA, roughly 0.5 to 1 ug, was put through reverse transcription using random hexamers. A multiplex approach, immunoSEQ multiplex PCR, amplified TCR beta CDR3 across 54 Vbeta and 13 Jbeta. TCRdb reprocessed the immunoSEQ multiplex PCR reads via MiXCR and lists one record per CDR3 protein. The data hold 100,000 or so distinct CDR3 sequences, with around nine tenths observed a single time. Germline V gene sequence: CDR1 MNHEY, CDR2 SVGEGT. This CDR3 contains 13 residues. The ends lost 5 bases at V and 7 bases at J; junction bases unmatched: 7. CD8+ and CD4+ T cells taken from blood had their TCR beta sequenced.

The source is a human donor in good health. The material sequenced was CD4+ T cells from PBMCs. This sequence joins TRBV6-2 or TRBV6-3 and TRBJ1-2, with 7 bases lining up with TRBD1. The CDR3 loop reads CASSRPTGPGYTF. The CDR3 DNA reads TGTGCCAGCAGTAGACCGACAGGGCCTGGCTACACCTTC.